This T cell receptor beta chain stems from a study of OX40 agonist ivuxolimab in advanced cancers. Study-level points and caveats: At 0.1-3.0 mg/kg, partial responders had clonal expansion among the lowest observed. No determination was made of the antigen specificity of the expanded peripheral T cells. A proportion of nonresponders additionally exhibited low normalized T-cell clonal expansion.

The protocol was immunoSEQ multiplex PCR, while the TCRdb copy is restricted to in-frame clones and leaves out a portion. The table shows around 40,000 clones, with 80% occurring only once. V dropped 9 bases and J dropped 4; count of bases not matched to a gene: 14. The CDR3 covers 15 residues. Germline V gene data show CDR1 as KGHSY and CDR2 as FQNENV. Only a few counts were recorded for this clone. Its target is unknown. This sequence was found in an adult with an advanced solid tumor such as melanoma, head and neck, liver or kidney cancer. The sample consisted of CD4+ or CD8+ T cells sorted from blood, taken in a trial of the OX40 agonist ivuxolimab. V and J are TRBV16 and TRBJ2-7; TRBD1 matches 8 bases. CDR3 sequence reads: CASDDRGLRVYEQYF. The CDR3 region has the DNA TGTGCCAGTGATGACAGGGGTTTGAGAGTTTACGAGCAGTACTTC.